A selection of T cell receptor beta chains follows, all from one sample in a study of blood T cell repertoires in COVID-19. Assay used: immunoSEQ multiplex PCR; TCRdb lists only in-frame clones, some missing. The sample lists about 240,000 clones, 86% seen once, with roughly an eighth in the top ten. The sample comprised peripheral blood. The receptors originated from a man older than 75 with acute or convalescent COVID-19. The CDR3 runs from the conserved cysteine through the conserved F or W. A D gene is named only where the DNA matches it firmly. Size is stated for part of the rows, as once, few or many counts, or as a class when the clone is expanded.

d_call	clone_size	j_call	v_call	cdr3_nt	cdr3_aa
NA	NA	TRBJ2-7	TRBV15	TGTGCCACCAGCAGAGATGCGTCCTCCTACGAGCAGTACTTC	CATSRDASSYEQYF
NA	NA	TRBJ2-3	TRBV5-4	TGTGCCAGCAGTTGGGGGGCAGATACGCAGTATTTT	CASSWGADTQYF
TRBD1	NA	TRBJ1-1	TRBV10-1	TGCGCCAGCAGTGAGGCAGGGGGTTTCGCTGAAGCTTTCTTT	CASSEAGGFAEAFF
NA	NA	TRBJ2-7	TRBV5-1	TGCGCCAGCAGCCCGGGATTAGGGGGTAATAGTTACGAGCAGTACTTC	CASSPGLGGNSYEQYF
NA	NA	TRBJ2-2	TRBV10-3	TGTGCCATCAGTGATCCCGGGAAGGACACCGGGGAGCTGTTTTTT	CAISDPGKDTGELFF
NA	NA	TRBJ1-5	TRBV12-3/TRBV12-4	TGTGCCAGCAGTTTAATCGCGAAGCAGCCCCAGCATTTT	CASSLIAKQPQHF
NA	few	TRBJ1-5	TRBV4-1	TGCGCCAGCAGCCAAACTTTAGGCAATCAGCCCCAGCATTTT	CASSQTLGNQPQHF
TRBD2	NA	TRBJ2-1	TRBV10-1	TGCGCCAGCAGCCCGTTGGGCGGGGGGTATAGTAAATTCTTC	CASSPLGGGYSKFF
NA	NA	TRBJ1-1	TRBV6-5	TGTGCCAGCAGTTACTCGAACAGGGTGCTGACTGAAGCTTTCTTT	CASSYSNRVLTEAFF
NA	NA	TRBJ2-1	TRBV19	TGTGCCAGTAGTTCTGGAGGGAAGTCCTACAATGAGCAGTTCTTC	CASSSGGKSYNEQFF
NA	NA	TRBJ1-1	TRBV7-2	TGTGCCAGCAGCTTTGCCGGGATACCCACTGAAGCTTTCTTT	CASSFAGIPTEAFF
TRBD2	NA	TRBJ2-3	TRBV3-1/TRBV3-2	TGTGCCAGCAGCCAAGAAGGGGTAGCGGGAGGTAGGGATACGCAGTATTTT	CASSQEGVAGGRDTQYF
NA	NA	TRBJ1-4	TRBV27	TGTGCCAGCAGTCCCTCATGGGGGCTGTATGAAAAACTGTTTTTT	CASSPSWGLYEKLFF
NA	few	TRBJ1-2	TRBV6-5	TGTGCCAGCAAAAGGGCGGGACGGAGCTATGGCTACACCTTC	CASKRAGRSYGYTF
TRBD1	NA	TRBJ2-1	TRBV6-1	TGTGCCAGCAGTGAAATTTTGACAGGGCTTAGGAATGAGCAGTTCTTC	CASSEILTGLRNEQFF
NA	NA	TRBJ1-2	TRBV3-1/TRBV3-2	TGTGCCAGCAGCCAAGGCAACATCTACACCTTC	CASSQGNIYTF
NA	once	TRBJ1-3	TRBV9	TGTGCCAGCAGCGATCTGTTAAACACCATATATTTT	CASSDLLNTIYF
NA	NA	TRBJ1-1	TRBV6-5	TGTGCCAGCAGGGAGACAGCGGGTTACACTGAAGCTTTCTTT	CASRETAGYTEAFF
NA	NA	TRBJ1-1	TRBV19	TGTGCCAGTAGTTTAGGGTTCTCGAGGAACACTGAAGCTTTCTTT	CASSLGFSRNTEAFF
NA	NA	TRBJ2-3	TRBV7-9	TGTGCCAGCAGCAAAGGGGCAGGGAGGACAGATACGCAGTATTTT	CASSKGAGRTDTQYF